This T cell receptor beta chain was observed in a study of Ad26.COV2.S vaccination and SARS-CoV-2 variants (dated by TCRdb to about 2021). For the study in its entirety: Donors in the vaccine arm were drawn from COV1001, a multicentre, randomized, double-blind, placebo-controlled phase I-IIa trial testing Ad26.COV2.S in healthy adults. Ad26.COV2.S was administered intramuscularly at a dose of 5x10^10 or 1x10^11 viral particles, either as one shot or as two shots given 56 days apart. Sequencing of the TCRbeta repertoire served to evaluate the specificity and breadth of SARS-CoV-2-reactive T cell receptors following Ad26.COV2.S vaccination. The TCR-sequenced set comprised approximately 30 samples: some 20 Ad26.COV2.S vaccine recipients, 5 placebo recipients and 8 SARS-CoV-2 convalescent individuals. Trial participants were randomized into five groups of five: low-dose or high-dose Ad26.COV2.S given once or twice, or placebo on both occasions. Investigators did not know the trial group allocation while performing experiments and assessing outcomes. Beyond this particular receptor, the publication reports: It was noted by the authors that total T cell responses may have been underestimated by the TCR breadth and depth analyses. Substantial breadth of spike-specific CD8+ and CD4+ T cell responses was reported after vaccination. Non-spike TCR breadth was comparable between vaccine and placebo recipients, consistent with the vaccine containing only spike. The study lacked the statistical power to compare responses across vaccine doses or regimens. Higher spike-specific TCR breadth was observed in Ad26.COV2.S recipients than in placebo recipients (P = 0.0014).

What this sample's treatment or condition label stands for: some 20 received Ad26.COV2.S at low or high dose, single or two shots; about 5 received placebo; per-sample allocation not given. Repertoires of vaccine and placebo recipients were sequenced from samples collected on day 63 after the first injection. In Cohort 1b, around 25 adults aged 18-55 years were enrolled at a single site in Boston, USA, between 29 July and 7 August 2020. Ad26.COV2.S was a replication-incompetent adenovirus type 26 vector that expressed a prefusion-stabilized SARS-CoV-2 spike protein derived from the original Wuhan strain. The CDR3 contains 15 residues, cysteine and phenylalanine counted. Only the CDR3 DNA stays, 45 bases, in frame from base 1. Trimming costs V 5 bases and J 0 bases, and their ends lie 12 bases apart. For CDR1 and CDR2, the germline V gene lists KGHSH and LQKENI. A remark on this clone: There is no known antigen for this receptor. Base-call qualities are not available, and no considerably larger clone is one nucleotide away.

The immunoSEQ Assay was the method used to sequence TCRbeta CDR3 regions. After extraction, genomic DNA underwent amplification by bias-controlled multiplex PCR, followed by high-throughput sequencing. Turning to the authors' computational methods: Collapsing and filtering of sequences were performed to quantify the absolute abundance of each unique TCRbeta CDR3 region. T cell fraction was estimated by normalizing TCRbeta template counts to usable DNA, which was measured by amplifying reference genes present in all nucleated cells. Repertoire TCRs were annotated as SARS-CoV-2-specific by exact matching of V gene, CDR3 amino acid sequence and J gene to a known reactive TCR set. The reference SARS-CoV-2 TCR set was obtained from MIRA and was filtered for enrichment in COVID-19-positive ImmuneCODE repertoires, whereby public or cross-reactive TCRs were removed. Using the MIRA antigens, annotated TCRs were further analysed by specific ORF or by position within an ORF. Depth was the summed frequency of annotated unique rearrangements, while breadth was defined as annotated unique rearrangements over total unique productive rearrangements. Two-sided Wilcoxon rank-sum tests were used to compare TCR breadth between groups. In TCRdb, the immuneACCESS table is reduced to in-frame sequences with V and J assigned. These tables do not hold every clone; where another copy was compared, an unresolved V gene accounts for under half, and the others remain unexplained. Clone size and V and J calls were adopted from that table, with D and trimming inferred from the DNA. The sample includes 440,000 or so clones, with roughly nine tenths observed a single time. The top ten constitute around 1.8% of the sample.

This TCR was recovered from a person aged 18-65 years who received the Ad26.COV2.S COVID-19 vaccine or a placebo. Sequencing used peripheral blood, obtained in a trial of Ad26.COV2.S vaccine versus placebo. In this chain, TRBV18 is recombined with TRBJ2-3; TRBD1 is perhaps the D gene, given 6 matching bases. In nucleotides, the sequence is TGTGCCAGCTCAAAGGACAGTACTAGCACAGATACGCAGTATTTT. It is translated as CASSKDSTSTDTQYF.